One sample yielded the 8 T cell receptor beta chains listed below, sequenced in a study of T cells in Graves' hyperthyroidism and ophthalmopathy. Amplification yielded TCR beta CDR3 regions, with RNA transcripts as the source. The HTBI primer set served for first-round RT-PCR of the TCR CDR3. TCRdb called the multiplex PCR reads again in MiXCR, with one record for every CDR3 protein. The data show approximately 690,000 distinct CDR3 sequences, with roughly 15% seen just once and around 12% held by the top ten. The sample taken for sequencing was blood. The receptors derive from a woman aged 45 to 65 with Graves' ophthalmopathy.

This clonotype was picked up many times. The V call is TRBV10-3, the J call TRBJ2-1; 9 nucleotides line up with TRBD2. Germline V gene lookup returns CDR1 ENHRY and CDR2 SYGVKD. The CDR3 totals 13 residues. V shed 8 bases, J shed 7 bases, and the junction held 6 bases outside the gene matches. This CDR3 reads CAIESGRRNEQFF. The CDR3 coding sequence is TGTGCCATCGAGAGCGGGAGGCGGAATGAGCAGTTCTTC.

Only a few counts were recorded for this clonotype. The chain recombines TRBV12-5 with TRBJ2-7; 10 bases line up with TRBD1. Germline values: CDR1 LGHNT, CDR2 FRNRAP. CDR3 length: 14 amino acids. The trim removed 5 bases at V and 4 bases at J, leaving 5 bases unmatched. CDR3 region: CASGAGTGAYEQYF. DNA for the CDR3: TGTGCTAGTGGTGCCGGGACAGGGGCGTACGAGCAGTACTTC.

This clonotype was counted ten times or more. The chain has TRBV30 and TRBJ2-3, with D possibly TRBD1 on 5 matching bases. CDR3 length equals 15 residues. V lost 5 bases and J 2 bases, leaving 17 bases between the germline ends. The germline V gene encodes CDR1 GTSNPN and CDR2 SVGIG (reference sequence). DNA for the CDR3: TGTGCCTGGGCGGTCCAGGGAACCAACACAGATACGCAGTATTTT. Protein product: CAWAVQGTNTDTQYF.

In this sample, this clonotype turned up a few times. The rearrangement uses TRBV7-2 and TRBJ2-5; D could derive from TRBD1 or TRBD2 (5 bases each). Germline CDR1 reads SGHTA; CDR2 reads FQGNSA. The CDR3 totals 13 residues. Trimming removed 5 bases from V and 4 bases from J, with 11 bases in between. CDR3 sequence (DNA): TGTGCCAGCAGCGACAGTGGAGGAGAGACCCAGTACTTC. Its translation: CASSDSGGETQYF.

This clonotype was seen many times. The CDR3 region is CASSLGAGGLSGANVLTF. The CDR3 DNA is TGTGCCAGCAGTTTAGGTGCGGGAGGGCTCTCTGGGGCCAACGTCCTGACTTTC. The V and J genes are TRBV27 and TRBJ2-6; 9 bases are a match to TRBD2. The germline V gene encodes CDR1 MNHEY and CDR2 SMNVEV (reference sequence). CDR3 length: 18 amino acids. Trimming took 2 bases from V and 0 from J; bases not matched to a gene: 5.

J is TRBJ2-3 and V is TRBV6-2 or TRBV6-3; D unresolved. Trimming stripped 10 bases from V and 1 base from J, with 12 bases between. Germline-derived CDR1 and CDR2 are MNHEY and SVGEGT. This CDR3 region has 13 residues. The CDR3: CATRITGTDTQYF. CDR3 in DNA: TGTGCCACAAGGATAACGGGCACAGATACGCAGTATTTT.

This clonotype was seen at least ten times. The V and J genes are TRBV28 and TRBJ1-5; D is unresolved. CDR3 length equals 16 residues. Trimming shortened V by 6 bases and J by 3 bases, and 18 bases separated the two germline ends. CDR1 is MDHEN and CDR2 is SYDVKM in the germline V gene. CDR3 region: CASSLGSRPSNQPQHF. The CDR3 DNA reads as TGTGCCAGCAGCCTTGGATCAAGGCCGTCCAATCAGCCCCAGCATTTT.

The table lists this clonotype with many counts. The chain carries TRBV12-3 or TRBV12-4 and TRBJ2-7, with 12 bases aligning to TRBD2. After removal of 6 bases from V and 4 bases from J, the junction contained 7 bases not matched to a gene. This CDR3 spans 15 amino acids. CDR3 loop: CASRLTSGSQYEQYF. The CDR3 coding sequence is TGTGCCAGCAGGTTGACTAGCGGGAGTCAGTACGAGCAGTACTTC.